This T cell receptor (beta chain) was obtained from a study of response to subunit inactivated influenza vaccine. Study results and caveats: Authors suggested each seasonal flu vaccination may recruit only limited numbers of new T cells.

TCRdb re-called the RT-PCR reads through MiXCR, storing one row per CDR3 protein. This sample has about 520,000 distinct CDR3 sequences, with around 25% found just once. Per germline, CDR1 DFQATT and CDR2 SNEGSKA (reference sequence). Trimming removed 1 base at V and 7 bases at J, with 19 bases between. This CDR3 has 15 amino acids. Remarks on this clonotype: The antigen is undetermined.

The receptor was derived from a man in his fifties who received an inactivated influenza vaccine. Material: CD4+ T cells sorted from PBMCs, obtained more than 4 days after vaccination. The V gene is TRBV20-1, the J gene TRBJ1-2; D is possibly TRBD1 (5 bases). CDR3 sequence (DNA): TGCAGTGCTAGAGTTGGTGCGGGACGGCTGGTTGGCTACACCTTC. Protein sequence: CSARVGAGRLVGYTF.